This entry describes one T cell receptor beta chain. The antigen is undetermined. The donors were part of the validation cohort of 100 to 150 subjects. That cohort was separate from the first cohort, which comprised 666 subjects. The sample is drawn from a study of cytomegalovirus exposure and HLA in healthy donors. Study conclusions and caveats: Cytomegalovirus status was reportedly diagnosed by the classifier with high sensitivity and specificity. The authors enumerated under 200 TCR beta chains as linked to cytomegalovirus.

The CDR3 is 15 residues long. The germline V gene has CDR1 SEHNR and CDR2 FQNEAQ (reference sequence). V was cut by 5 bases and J by 6 bases, with 14 bases left in between. The assay was immunoSEQ multiplex PCR, and TCRdb's table has in-frame clones only and misses some. The repertoire holds about 130,000 clones, with 70% to 90% as singletons. Sample: PBMCs. The rearrangement uses TRBV7-9 and TRBJ1-6; no reliable D call. This TCR was recovered from a woman under 40 in good health and CMV-seropositive. CDR3: CASSETPGGNSPLHF. CDR3 DNA: TGTGCCAGCAGCGAGACCCCGGGAGGTAATTCACCCCTCCACTTT.